This T cell receptor beta chain was sequenced during a study of human T cells and chemical hapten exposure. Points on this clonotype: Its target is not known.

Study results and limitations: Expanded TCRs produced significantly more large CDR3 similarity clusters than controls did.

Germline CDR1 and CDR2: SGHRS and YFSETQ. Trimming cost V 4 bases and J 5 bases; bases outside gene matches: 8. The length of the CDR3 is 15 residues. One entry per CDR3 protein, called by TCRdb with MiXCR from the RACE reads. The sample yields roughly 250,000 distinct CDR3 sequences, 7.5% to 9% seen once. Documented time point: pre-sensitization, week 0. The treatment: therapeutic diphenylcyclopropenone sensitization with weekly scalp DPC. This material consisted of whole blood, taken in connection with sensitization to the hapten diphenylcyclopropenone (DPC). V is TRBV5-1 and J is TRBJ2-7; 11 bases align to TRBD2. This clonotype originated in a woman in her forties with alopecia areata. Some clones in this sample may be carry-over from other donors' samples. In nucleotides, the CDR3 is TGCGCCAGCAGCCCCCAACTAGCGGGAGAGAACGAGCAGTACTTC. It yields the protein CASSPQLAGENEQYF.